These 8 T cell receptor beta chains originate from one sample sequenced in a study of T cell responses to AZD1222 COVID-19 vaccine. Method: immunoSEQ multiplex PCR; TCRdb's copy keeps in-frame clones and lacks some. The data contain approximately 100,000 clones, about 90% of them singletons. The starting material was peripheral blood, obtained 28 days after the second AZD1222 dose. The source is an adult who received the AZD1222 COVID-19 vaccine.

The chain carries TRBV5-4 and TRBJ2-3; D might be TRBD2 (6 bases). The CDR3 has 15 amino acids. V lost 4 bases to trimming and J lost 3 bases, with 15 bases between them. Germline V CDR1 and CDR2: SGHNT, YYREEE (reference sequence). CDR3 in amino acids: CASSGRGYRTDTQYF. The CDR3 coding sequence is TGTGCCAGCAGCGGGCGGGGTTATAGGACAGATACGCAGTATTTT.

The chain carries TRBV29-1 and TRBJ1-1; D is unclear. CDR3 size: 13 residues. Germline values: CDR1 SQVTM, CDR2 ANQGSEA. Deletions cut 1 base from V and 1 base from J, with 7 bases between. The CDR3 is CSVEGPQNTEAFF. The DNA for the CDR3 is TGCAGCGTTGAAGGACCCCAGAACACTGAAGCTTTCTTT.

J is TRBJ1-2 and V is TRBV27; 8 bases line up with TRBD1. This CDR3 comprises 16 residues. In germline, CDR1 is MNHEY, CDR2 SMNVEV (reference sequence). The V segment lost 0 bases and the J segment 9 bases; nucleotides outside the gene matches: 12. CDR3 in amino acids: CASSLSPTGGVLRYTF. The DNA for the CDR3 is TGTGCCAGCAGTTTATCACCTACAGGGGGAGTTCTGCGCTACACCTTC.

The rearrangement uses TRBV14 and TRBJ1-3; D remains ambiguous. In germline, CDR1 is SGHDN, CDR2 FVKESK. Trimming removed 0 bases from V and 0 bases from J, with 18 bases in between. The length of the CDR3 is 19 residues. This chain's CDR3 is CASSQDLYNSKLSGNTIYF. The DNA of the CDR3 is TGTGCCAGCAGCCAAGATCTATATAACAGTAAGCTCTCTGGAAACACCATATATTTT.

The chain joins TRBV21-1 to TRBJ2-7; the D call of TRBD2 is as the table states it, not checked on the DNA. TRBV21-1 counts as a pseudogene. The CDR3 covers 16 residues. The CDR3 bases are TGTGCCAGCAGCAAGGGCTCCCGGACTTTCTATTACGAGCAGTACTTC. Translated, it gives CASSKGSRTFYYEQYF.

This clone was recorded only once. CDR3 loop: CATSSTSRDAPNYGYTF. CDR3 nucleotide sequence: TGTGCCACCAGTTCGACCTCCAGGGACGCGCCTAACTATGGCTACACCTTC. The chain links TRBV24-1 to TRBJ1-2; D is perhaps TRBD1 (5 bases). The CDR3 spans 17 residues. V was trimmed by 6 bases and J by 0 bases, leaving 19 bases between them. CDR1 and CDR2 from the germline V gene are KGHDR and SFDVKD.

This clone was recorded once. The chain combines TRBV27 with TRBJ2-2; no reliable D call. The CDR3 is made up of 12 amino acids. Trimming removed 2 bases from V and 6 bases from J, with 4 bases in between. Germline CDR1 and CDR2: MNHEY and SMNVEV (reference sequence). For the CDR3, the DNA is TGTGCCAGCAGTTTAATCCCCGGGGAGCTGTTTTTT. Translated, it gives CASSLIPGELFF.

The rearrangement joins TRBV30 to TRBJ2-3, with 8 bases matching TRBD2. Germline lookup yields CDR1 GTSNPN and CDR2 SVGIG (reference sequence). CDR3 length: 14 amino acids. Trimming removed 0 bases from V and 2 bases from J; junction bases left unmatched: 1. CDR3 loop: CAWSVAGDTDTQYF. The CDR3 nucleotides read TGTGCCTGGAGTGTAGCGGGAGACACAGATACGCAGTATTTT.